This T cell receptor beta chain emerged from a study of blood T cell repertoires in COVID-19 (dated by TCRdb to 2018 to 2020). For the study in its entirety: Samples covering the acute and convalescent phases of COVID-19 were provided by collaborators in the United States, Italy and Spain. The prospective study material was composed of cDNA or gDNA derived from T cells, B-cell-depleted T cells, or PBMCs. The dataset comprised deeply sampled blood TCRbeta repertoires from subjects exposed to, actively infected with, or recovered from COVID-19. The repertoires were released in a freely available public database meant as a resource for research on the immune response to SARS-CoV-2. Samples came from the ongoing ImmuneRACE study (first 160 participants) plus 1,254 subjects from 6 global collaborators. Nearly every sample came with metadata listing a de-identified subject ID, COVID-19 status, age in years and sex. HLA class I and class II types, where available, came from metadata supplied by the sample provider rather than from assay-based typing. Points the paper makes about the study in general: Clinical and demographic metadata were provided uncurated, with the amount varying by source and participant.

In the prospective study, participants were about 18 to 89 years old, resided in fewer than 25 geographic areas of the United States, and were enrolled through a virtual design. Cohort assignment in the prospective study relied on participant-reported clinical history from a screening survey and a study questionnaire. Recovered participants in ImmuneRACE Cohort 3 were defined as having two consecutive negative NP/OP PCR tests, clearance from a healthcare professional, or resolution of symptoms. In the prospective study, mobile phlebotomists collected whole blood, serum and a nasopharyngeal or oropharyngeal swab from each participant. Participants in the prospective study had the option to provide additional blood draws and questionnaires over an approximately 2-month period. Prospective study blood samples were shipped either frozen or at room temperature before DNA extraction. In the case of this clone: The specificity of this receptor is unknown. Base quality data are lacking; no much larger clone is found one base away.

The germline V gene supplies CDR1 MNHEY and CDR2 SVGAGI. Relative to germline, V is missing 6 bases and J is missing 9 bases, with 6 bases of the junction outside any gene match. Taken from cysteine to phenylalanine, the CDR3 has 14 residues. Solely the CDR3 DNA is kept, with 42 bases framed from the first base. The immunoSEQ Assay, a bias-controlled multiplex PCR, was used to amplify TCRbeta CDR3 regions from genomic DNA. As for the original processing: Nucleated cell counts per sample were estimated from amplification of reference gene primers within the assay. To quantify the absolute abundance of each unique TCRbeta CDR3 rearrangement, sequence reads were collapsed and filtered. Productive Simpson clonality was computed per sample as the square root of Simpson's diversity index over productive rearrangements. TCRdb obtained this table from immuneACCESS and retained in-frame rearrangements with V and J assigned. These tables miss some clones; where compared with another copy, unresolved V genes account for less than half of the shortfall, and the remainder is unexplained. The D gene and trimming were derived from the DNA, and the V and J assignments and clone size from that table. The sample table holds under 350,000 clones, of which more than 75% were seen once. The ten biggest clones cover 2.6% of the sample.

This chain joins TRBV6-5 to TRBJ1-6; 9 central bases correspond to TRBD1. The sequence derives from a man in his 60s who had recovered from COVID-19. Sequencing input: PBMCs or T cells enriched from blood (not recorded which). The nucleotides read TGTGCCAGCAGGTCCGGGACAGGGCTTTCACCCCTCCACTTT. The resulting protein is CASRSGTGLSPLHF.